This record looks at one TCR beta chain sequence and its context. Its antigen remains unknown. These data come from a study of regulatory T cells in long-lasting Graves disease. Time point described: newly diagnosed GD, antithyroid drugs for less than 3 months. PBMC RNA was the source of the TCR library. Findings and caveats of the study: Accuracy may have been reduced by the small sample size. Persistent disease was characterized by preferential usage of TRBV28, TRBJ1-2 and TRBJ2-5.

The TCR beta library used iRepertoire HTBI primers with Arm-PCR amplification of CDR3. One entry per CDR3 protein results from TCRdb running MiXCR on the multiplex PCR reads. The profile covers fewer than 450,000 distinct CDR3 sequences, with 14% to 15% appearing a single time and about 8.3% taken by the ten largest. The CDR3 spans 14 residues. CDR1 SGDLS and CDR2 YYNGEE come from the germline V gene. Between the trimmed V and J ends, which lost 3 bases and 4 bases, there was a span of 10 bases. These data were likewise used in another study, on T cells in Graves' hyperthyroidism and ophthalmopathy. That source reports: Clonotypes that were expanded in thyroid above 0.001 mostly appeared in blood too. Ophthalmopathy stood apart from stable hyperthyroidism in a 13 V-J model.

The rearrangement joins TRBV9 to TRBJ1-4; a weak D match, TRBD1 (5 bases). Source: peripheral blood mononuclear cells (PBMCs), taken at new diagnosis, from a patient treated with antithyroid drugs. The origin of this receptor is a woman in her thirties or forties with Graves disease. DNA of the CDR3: TGTGCCAGCAGCGCGGGGGAGGGTAATGAAAAACTGTTTTTT. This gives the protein CASSAGEGNEKLFF.